The 21 T cell receptor beta chains below come from one sample, sequenced in a study of blood T cell repertoires in COVID-19. Sequenced by immunoSEQ multiplex PCR; TCRdb stores in-frame clones only, minus some. Among roughly 220,000 clones listed, more than 80% were seen once. Sample: peripheral blood. These receptors all come from a woman older than 75 with COVID-19, enrolled during active disease.

The V gene is TRBV11-2, the J gene TRBJ2-1; D is unclear. The length of the CDR3 is 14 residues. V was pared by 4 bases and J by 2 bases, with 9 bases between. Germline loops: CDR1 SGHAT, CDR2 FQNNGV. The CDR3 bases are TGTGCCAGCAGCTCTATGTCCACCTACAATGAGCAGTTCTTC. Translation gives CASSSMSTYNEQFF.

V gene TRBV18 combines with J gene TRBJ2-2; 7 bases are shared with TRBD1. Germline lookup yields CDR1 KGHSH and CDR2 LQKENI. Unmatched junction bases numbered 16, after V lost 2 bases and J lost 10 bases. This CDR3 comprises 17 residues. In DNA, the CDR3 is TGTGCCAGCTCACCATCACCCTTATTACAGGGGCCGAAGGAGCTGTTTTTT. This translates into CASSPSPLLQGPKELFF.

This clone has only a few counts. Different DNA sequences within this sample yield the same CDR3. The V gene is TRBV5-1, the J gene TRBJ1-5; D not certain. CDR1 is SGHRS and CDR2 is YFSETQ in the germline V gene. This CDR3 comprises 14 residues. Trimming took 2 bases from V and 1 from J, leaving 7 bases between them. Written as DNA, the CDR3 is TGCGCCAGCAGCTTAGGCGGGAGCAATCAGCCCCAGCATTTT. It encodes CASSLGGSNQPQHF.

This chain joins TRBV15 and TRBJ1-2; D unresolved. The V and J ends lost 0 bases and 4 bases respectively, with 9 bases between them. Germline-derived CDR1 and CDR2 are LNHNV and YYDKDF (reference sequence). There are 14 residues in the CDR3. The CDR3 loop is CATSRESGGYGYTF. The CDR3 nucleotides read TGTGCCACCAGCAGAGAATCGGGAGGCTATGGCTACACCTTC.

The chain combines TRBV5-1 with TRBJ2-3; 8 positions agree with TRBD2. Trimming at V came to 2 bases and at J to 3 bases, leaving 8 bases not matched to a gene. Germline V gives CDR1 SGHRS, CDR2 YFSETQ. The CDR3 runs to 16 residues. Written as DNA, the CDR3 is TGCGCCAGCAGCTTCAGCGGGGGAACCCGGACAGATACGCAGTATTTT. This sequence encodes CASSFSGGTRTDTQYF.

The chain is built from TRBV14 and TRBJ2-2; D is possibly TRBD2 (5 bases). The CDR3 spans 16 residues. The germline gives CDR1 SGHDN, CDR2 FVKESK. Trimming cost V 5 bases and J 4 bases, with 17 bases left between them. CDR3 nucleotide sequence: TGTGCCAGCAGCAGAAACAGCGGAGGATCCACCGGGGAGCTGTTTTTT. This encodes CASSRNSGGSTGELFF.

The V and J genes are TRBV5-1 and TRBJ1-4; TRBD1 aligns across 7 bases. V lost 0 bases, J lost 3 bases, and 2 bases stayed unmatched. The germline V gene encodes CDR1 SGHRS and CDR2 YFSETQ. The CDR3 sequence is 15 residues long. In DNA, the CDR3 is TGCGCCAGCAGCTTGGAAGGGGGCTCTAATGAAAAACTGTTTTTT. It specifies CASSLEGGSNEKLFF. Full variable domain (outside the CDR3, taken from reference TRBV5-1 and TRBJ1-4): KAGVTQTPRYLIKTRGQQVTLSCSPISGHRSVSWYQQTPGQGLQFLFEYFSETQRNKGNFPGRFSGRQFSNSRSEMNVSTLELGDSALYLCASSLEGGSNEKLFFGSGTQLSVL.

The CDR3 sequence: CAISPSGGTQETQYF. The CDR3 DNA sequence: TGTGCCATCAGTCCTAGCGGGGGAACGCAAGAGACCCAGTACTTC. The rearrangement uses TRBV10-3 and TRBJ2-5, with 10 bases matching TRBD2. This CDR3 contains 15 residues. V was clipped by 5 bases and J by 2 bases; unmatched bases: 5. CDR1 is ENHRY and CDR2 is SYGVKD in the germline V gene.

The CDR3 loop reads CASSPSRSTDTQYF. The CDR3 nucleotides read TGTGCCAGCTCACCGTCGAGGTCGACAGATACGCAGTATTTT. The chain employs TRBV18 and TRBJ2-3; D is unclear. Germline V gene sequence: CDR1 KGHSH, CDR2 LQKENI. CDR3 length: 14 residues. The germline V and J ends were trimmed by 3 bases and 3 bases, with 10 bases remaining between them.

The genes are TRBV10-3 and TRBJ2-5, with D unresolved. V lost 1 base to trimming and J lost 5 bases, with 11 bases between them. CDR1 and CDR2 from the germline V gene are ENHRY and SYGVKD. The CDR3 sequence is 14 residues long. The CDR3 loop reads CAISELDIGETQYF. The CDR3 DNA is TGTGCCATCAGTGAGTTGGATATCGGGGAGACCCAGTACTTC.

The CDR3 is CASSPRGPRQSTDTQYF. The CDR3 nucleotides are TGTGCCAGCTCACCCCGAGGCCCAAGACAGAGCACAGATACGCAGTATTTT. This chain connects TRBV18 to TRBJ2-3, with a tentative D call TRBD1 (5 bases). V was clipped by 3 bases and J by 0 bases, with 16 bases between them. There are 17 residues in the CDR3. From germline, CDR1 is KGHSH and CDR2 LQKENI.

The V and J genes are TRBV7-9 and TRBJ1-6; D unclear. The germline V and J ends were trimmed by 4 bases and 7 bases, with 5 bases remaining between them. Germline CDR1 reads SEHNR; CDR2 reads FQNEAQ (reference sequence). The CDR3 has 12 residues. CDR3 in amino acids: CASSSTNSPLHF. The CDR3 DNA reads TGTGCCAGCAGCTCGACAAATTCACCCCTCCACTTT. Combining the CDR3 with reference TRBV7-9 and TRBJ1-6 gives the whole variable domain DTGVSQNPRHKITKRGQNVTFRCDPISEHNRLYWYRQTLGQGPEFLTYFQNEAQLEKSRLLSDRFSAERPKGSFSTLEIQRTEQGDSAMYLCASSSTNSPLHFGNGTRLTVT.

V usage is TRBV12-5 and J usage is TRBJ1-1; D is uncertain. V lost 4 bases and J 0 bases, leaving 6 bases between the germline ends. Germline CDR1 and CDR2: LGHNT and FRNRAP. There are 13 residues in the CDR3. This CDR3 is CASGSSMNTEAFF. In DNA, the CDR3 is TGTGCTAGTGGTTCGAGCATGAACACTGAAGCTTTCTTT.

V usage is TRBV29-1 and J usage is TRBJ2-7, with 7 bases matching TRBD2. Trimming removed 4 bases from V and 2 bases from J; junction bases left unmatched: 2. CDR3 length: 12 residues. CDR1 and CDR2 (germline): SQVTM, ANQGSEA. In DNA form, the CDR3 reads TGCAGCGTTGGGGCGGGGGCCTACGAGCAGTACTTC. It translates to CSVGAGAYEQYF.

The chain recombines TRBV11-1 with TRBJ1-1; 8 bases are shared with TRBD1. The CDR3 runs to 14 residues. Germline trimming cut 3 bases from V and 11 bases from J; bases unmatched to any gene: 11. From germline, CDR1 is SGHAT and CDR2 FQDESV (reference sequence). The CDR3 region is CASSFIPGGAEAFF. The CDR3 bases are TGTGCCAGCAGCTTTATCCCAGGGGGCGCGGAGGCTTTCTTT.

The chain recombines TRBV9 with TRBJ1-2; 8 bases line up with TRBD1. CDR3 length: 14 amino acids. J gave up 5 bases and V 2 bases, and 5 bases lay outside the gene matches. Germline CDR1 SGDLS, CDR2 YYNGEE. CDR3 in amino acids: CASSVPGGPYGYTF. In DNA, the CDR3 is TGTGCCAGCAGCGTTCCAGGGGGCCCTTATGGCTACACCTTC.

J is TRBJ2-3 and V is TRBV29-1; weak D call: TRBD1 (5 bases). The CDR3 spans 15 residues. Deletions cut 4 bases from V and 6 bases from J, with 20 bases between. Looked up from germline, CDR1 is SQVTM and CDR2 is ANQGSEA. In DNA, the CDR3 is TGCAGCGTTGCGGCCGACAGTAACCCCCGGGATACGCAGTATTTT. Translated, it gives CSVAADSNPRDTQYF.

The CDR3 loop is CASSDPLGRILGTEAFF. CDR3 DNA: TGTGCCAGCAGTGATCCCCTAGGGAGGATTTTAGGCACTGAAGCTTTCTTT. The gene calls are TRBV2 and TRBJ1-1; D gene ambiguous. V dropped 3 bases and J dropped 4 bases, with 21 bases sitting between them. Germline V gene lookup returns CDR1 SNHLY and CDR2 FYNNEI. CDR3 length: 17 amino acids.

This clone was found a few times. The V and J genes are TRBV6-1 and TRBJ1-2; the match to TRBD1 covers 11 bases. Germline CDR1 and CDR2: MNHNS and SASEGT. Germline trimming cut 2 bases from V and 8 bases from J; bases unmatched to any gene: 13. CDR3 length: 17 amino acids. CDR3: CASSEFGTGGPTWGYTF. The CDR3 DNA is TGTGCCAGCAGTGAATTCGGGACAGGGGGGCCCACTTGGGGCTACACCTTC.

The chain combines TRBV27 with TRBJ2-3, with a possible D match to TRBD1 (5 bases). There are 16 residues in the CDR3. V lost 9 bases and J 3 bases, leaving 22 bases between the germline ends. Germline values: CDR1 MNHEY, CDR2 SMNVEV (reference sequence). CDR3 coding DNA: TGTGCCAGTAGAACAGGACACGCCGTCGGTACAGATACGCAGTATTTT. Amino acids: CASRTGHAVGTDTQYF.

This clone was found once. This chain joins TRBV4-2 and TRBJ1-1; 7 bases align to TRBD1. With V trimmed by 4 bases and J by 2 bases, 13 bases remained unmatched. Germline V gene lookup returns CDR1 LGHNA and CDR2 YNFKEQ. This CDR3 has 17 residues. The CDR3 region is CASSRLEGAGDNTEAFF. The CDR3 DNA follows: TGTGCCAGCAGCCGCCTAGAGGGGGCGGGTGATAACACTGAAGCTTTCTTT.